A selection of T cell receptor beta chains follows, all from one sample in a study of kidney transplant recipient with SARS-CoV-2 infection. One entry per CDR3 protein results from TCRdb running MiXCR on the reads. The sample shows roughly 250,000 distinct CDR3 sequences, around 26% of them seen only once. The sample in question was a blood sample, obtained at baseline and on day 111 from a kidney transplant recipient. The receptors were sampled from a male patient aged 30 to 39 who had COVID-19 and was a kidney transplant recipient. Some T cells may have come from the graft donor. Each CDR3 is given without its conserved first and last residue. D genes are given only for firm matches.

d_call: TRBD2; v_call: TRBV20-1; cdr3_aa: SAPILSGRVDTQY
d_call: TRBD1; v_call: TRBV10-2; cdr3_aa: ASSESRGGQRHRDTEAF
d_call: -; v_call: TRBV7-8; cdr3_aa: ASSLVGSGNIYNEQF
d_call: -; v_call: TRBV5-1; cdr3_aa: ASSPGSGNTDTQY
d_call: -; v_call: TRBV20-1; cdr3_aa: SARDPWGEDEQY
d_call: TRBD2; v_call: TRBV30; cdr3_aa: AWSVQLGPAGGPHTQY
d_call: -; v_call: TRBV11-2; cdr3_aa: ASSSNITSRKTYGYT
d_call: TRBD1; v_call: TRBV9; cdr3_aa: ASSSEDRGRWEPQH
d_call: -; v_call: TRBV4-2; cdr3_aa: ASSQEGTTTGELF
d_call: -; v_call: TRBV9; cdr3_aa: ASSVGSGGEGQPQH